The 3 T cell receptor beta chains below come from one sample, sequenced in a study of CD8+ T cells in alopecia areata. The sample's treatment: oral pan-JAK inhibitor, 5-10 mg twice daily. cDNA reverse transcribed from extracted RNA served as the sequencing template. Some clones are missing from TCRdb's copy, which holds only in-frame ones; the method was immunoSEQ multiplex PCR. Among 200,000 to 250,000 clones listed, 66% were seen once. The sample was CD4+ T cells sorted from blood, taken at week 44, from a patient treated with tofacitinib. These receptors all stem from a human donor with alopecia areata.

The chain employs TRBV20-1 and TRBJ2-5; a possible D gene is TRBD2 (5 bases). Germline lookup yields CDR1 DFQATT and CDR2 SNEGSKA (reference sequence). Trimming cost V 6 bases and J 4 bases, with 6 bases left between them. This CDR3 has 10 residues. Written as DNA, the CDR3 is TGCAGTGCCGGGGTAGAGACCCAGTACTTC. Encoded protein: CSAGVETQYF.

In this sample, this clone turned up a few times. The CDR3 region has the DNA TGCAGCGTTAGGTCAGGGGGCACTGAAGCTTTCTTT. It encodes CSVRSGGTEAFF. The rearrangement links TRBV29-1 to TRBJ1-1; 7 bases agree with TRBD1. The junction had 4 bases not matched to a gene; V was cut back by 5 bases and J by 4 bases. Germline V gene data show CDR1 as SQVTM and CDR2 as ANQGSEA. This CDR3 contains 12 residues.

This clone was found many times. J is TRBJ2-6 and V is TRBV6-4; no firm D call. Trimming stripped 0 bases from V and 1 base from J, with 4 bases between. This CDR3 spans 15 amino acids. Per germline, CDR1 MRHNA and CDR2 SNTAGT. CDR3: CASSDSGSGANVLTF. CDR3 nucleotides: TGTGCCAGCAGTGACTCAGGTTCTGGGGCCAACGTCCTGACTTTC.